This paragraph covers one T cell receptor (beta chain) sequence. Antigen unknown. The data derive from a study of a mutant IDH1 vaccine in newly diagnosed glioma. Whole-study context: Patients began vaccination 4-6 weeks after radiotherapy alone, or with temozolomide cycles.

The data were produced by immunoSEQ multiplex PCR, yet TCRdb's version contains in-frame clones alone and is incomplete. The sample includes nearly 55,000 clones, around four fifths of them seen just once. Germline assignment: CDR1 SEHNR and CDR2 FQNEAQ (reference sequence). The V segment lost 5 bases and the J segment 6 bases; nucleotides outside the gene matches: 10. The CDR3 runs to 15 residues. Study conclusions and caveats: Detectable vaccine-induced immune responses arose in over 90% of patients.

Time point meaning: week 35, safety follow-up. A 20-mer mutant IDH1 peptide at 300 ug was injected subcutaneously with topical imiquimod. Donor tumors were new WHO grade 3 or 4 IDH1-mutant, ATRX-lost astrocytomas. The sample here was PBMCs, taken from a glioma patient whose treatment included an IDH1 peptide vaccine. This sequence joins TRBV7-9 and TRBJ2-3; TRBD2 matches 8 bases. The origin of this receptor is a woman aged 18-29 years with glioma. The CDR3 DNA reads as TGTGCCAGCAGCGCAATAGCGGGGTACCGGGATACGCAGTATTTT. It is translated as CASSAIAGYRDTQYF. Using reference TRBV7-9 and TRBJ2-3 for the parts outside the CDR3, the full variable domain is DTGVSQNPRHKITKRGQNVTFRCDPISEHNRLYWYRQTLGQGPEFLTYFQNEAQLEKSRLLSDRFSAERPKGSFSTLEIQRTEQGDSAMYLCASSAIAGYRDTQYFGPGTRLTVL.